What follows is one T cell receptor beta chain and its context. Authors' data handling: Reference gene primer amplification in the assay estimated nucleated cell counts. The data were produced by immunoSEQ multiplex PCR, yet TCRdb's version contains in-frame clones alone and is incomplete. V and J calls and clone size are given by that table; D and trimming were obtained from the DNA. The table has roughly 150,000 clones, roughly 84% seen once. This record belongs to a study of blood T cell repertoires in COVID-19. The wider study: The analysed material was cDNA or gDNA that came from T cells, B-cell-depleted T cells, or PBMCs.

Germline values: CDR1 SGHRS, CDR2 YFSETQ. V lost 0 bases, J lost 5 bases, and 8 bases lay in between. This CDR3 spans 14 amino acids. J is TRBJ1-4 and V is TRBV5-1, with D unclear. Sample: peripheral blood. This receptor was taken from a human donor in a cohort sampled during active COVID-19. The CDR3 here is CASSLAGRNEKLFF. In DNA, the CDR3 is TGCGCCAGCAGCTTGGCTGGGCGCAATGAAAAACTGTTTTTT.